Listed below are T cell receptor beta chains from one sample, sequenced in a study of radiation and T cells in renal cell carcinoma. TCRdb keeps only in-frame clones here, not all; method: immunoSEQ multiplex PCR. The data contain 150,000 to 200,000 clones, 88% of them singletons. Here the sequenced sample was blood, taken from a patient whose treatment included radiotherapy and nephrectomy. The receptors originated from a woman in her 50s with renal cell carcinoma. CDR3s include the opening cysteine and the closing phenylalanine or tryptophan. The order of the fields is J gene, V gene, clone size, D gene, CDR3 protein, CDR3 DNA. A D gene is named only where the DNA matches it firmly. Clone size is shown for a subset of rows, as once, few, many or a class of expanded clone.

J: TRBJ1-2; V: TRBV6-6; size: -; D: -; CDR3: CASSYSLNYGYTF; DNA: TGTGCCAGCAGTTACTCCCTGAACTATGGCTACACCTTC
J: TRBJ1-6; V: TRBV2; size: few; D: -; CDR3: CASREDRRSGSPLHF; DNA: TGTGCCAGCAGGGAAGACAGGAGGAGTGGTTCACCCCTCCACTTT
J: TRBJ2-5; V: TRBV5-1; size: -; D: TRBD2; CDR3: CASSLAWGGQETQYF; DNA: TGCGCCAGCAGCTTGGCCTGGGGGGGACAAGAGACCCAGTACTTC
J: TRBJ2-5; V: TRBV5-1; size: -; D: TRBD2; CDR3: CASSLDTSGETQYF; DNA: TGCGCCAGCAGCTTGGACACTAGCGGAGAGACCCAGTACTTC
J: TRBJ2-3; V: TRBV6-5; size: once; D: -; CDR3: CASRPSLPTDTQYF; DNA: TGTGCCAGCAGGCCTAGCCTTCCCACAGATACGCAGTATTTT
J: TRBJ2-7; V: TRBV4-1; size: -; D: -; CDR3: CASRRIGQKTYEQYF; DNA: TGCGCCAGCAGACGAATAGGACAGAAAACGTACGAGCAGTACTTC
J: TRBJ2-3; V: TRBV7-3; size: -; D: -; CDR3: CASSSSGRDTQYF; DNA: TGTGCCAGCAGCTCCTCAGGGAGGGATACGCAGTATTTT
J: TRBJ2-5; V: TRBV20-1; size: -; D: -; CDR3: CSAQTQETQYF; DNA: TGCAGTGCACAGACCCAAGAGACCCAGTACTTC
J: TRBJ1-5; V: TRBV6-1; size: once; D: TRBD1; CDR3: CASTGGVFSNQPQHF; DNA: TGTGCCAGCACAGGGGGCGTATTCAGCAATCAGCCCCAGCATTTT
J: TRBJ1-2; V: TRBV6-5; size: -; D: TRBD1; CDR3: CASSYRAGGPYGYTF; DNA: TGTGCCAGCAGTTACCGGGCAGGGGGGCCCTATGGCTACACCTTC
J: TRBJ2-1; V: TRBV7-9; size: -; D: -; CDR3: CASRSRGDSYNEQFF; DNA: TGTGCCAGCAGAAGCCGGGGCGATTCCTACAATGAGCAGTTCTTC
J: TRBJ2-7; V: TRBV19; size: -; D: TRBD1; CDR3: CASSIDRDRYEQYF; DNA: TGTGCCAGTAGTATAGACCGGGACAGATACGAGCAGTACTTC
J: TRBJ2-1; V: TRBV4-3; size: -; D: TRBD2; CDR3: CASSQALTSGYEQFF; DNA: TGCGCCAGCAGCCAAGCGCTGACTAGCGGGTATGAGCAGTTCTTC
J: TRBJ1-1; V: TRBV20-1; size: -; D: -; CDR3: CSASSGTEAFF; DNA: TGCAGTGCTAGCTCCGGGACAGAAGCTTTCTTT
J: TRBJ2-1; V: TRBV28; size: -; D: -; CDR3: CASSRTGRGLDEQFF; DNA: TGTGCCAGCAGTCGGACAGGCCGGGGGCTTGATGAGCAGTTCTTC
J: TRBJ2-5; V: TRBV7-8; size: -; D: -; CDR3: CASSPLVTWETQYF; DNA: TGTGCCAGCAGCCCTCTGGTTACGTGGGAGACCCAGTACTTC
J: TRBJ1-5; V: TRBV4-2; size: few; D: TRBD1; CDR3: CASSQEQTGGGQPQHF; DNA: TGTGCCAGCAGCCAGGAGCAGACAGGGGGAGGTCAGCCCCAGCATTTT
J: TRBJ1-4; V: TRBV30; size: -; D: -; CDR3: CAWSVKGPGYEKLFF; DNA: TGTGCCTGGAGTGTAAAGGGGCCGGGATACGAAAAACTGTTTTTT
J: TRBJ1-5; V: TRBV6-1; size: -; D: -; CDR3: CARGGSNQPQHF; DNA: TGTGCCAGAGGGGGGAGCAATCAGCCCCAGCATTTT
J: TRBJ2-3; V: TRBV7-7; size: -; D: -; CDR3: CASSLVPGVADTQYF; DNA: TGTGCTAGCAGCTTAGTCCCAGGGGTGGCAGATACGCAGTATTTT
J: TRBJ1-2; V: TRBV5-5; size: -; D: -; CDR3: CASSIQPVANYGYTF; DNA: TGTGCCAGCAGCATACAGCCTGTTGCTAACTATGGCTACACCTTC
J: TRBJ2-2; V: TRBV6-5; size: once; D: -; CDR3: CAISHGGSGELFF; DNA: TGTGCCATCAGTCACGGCGGGTCCGGGGAGCTGTTTTTT
J: TRBJ2-7; V: TRBV5-1; size: -; D: -; CDR3: CASSYPESYEQYF; DNA: TGCGCCAGCAGCTATCCAGAATCCTACGAGCAGTACTTC
J: TRBJ2-5; V: TRBV4-1; size: -; D: -; CDR3: CASSRVTGDTKETQYF; DNA: TGCGCCAGCAGCCGAGTGACAGGCGATACCAAAGAGACCCAGTACTTC
J: TRBJ1-1; V: TRBV19; size: -; D: TRBD1; CDR3: CASSPGQAIIMKEGNTEAFF; DNA: TGTGCCAGTAGTCCAGGACAGGCAATCATAATGAAAGAAGGGAACACTGAAGCTTTCTTT
J: TRBJ1-1; V: TRBV9; size: -; D: -; CDR3: CASSVEGPHNTEAFF; DNA: TGTGCCAGCAGCGTCGAAGGACCACACAACACTGAAGCTTTCTTT
J: TRBJ2-1; V: TRBV7-9; size: -; D: TRBD2; CDR3: CASSLSGLVNEQFF; DNA: TGTGCCAGCAGCTTATCGGGACTAGTCAATGAGCAGTTCTTC
J: TRBJ1-5; V: TRBV12-5; size: -; D: TRBD1; CDR3: CASGLGIPTGGQPQHF; DNA: TGTGCTAGTGGTTTGGGTATTCCGACAGGGGGGCAGCCCCAGCATTTT
J: TRBJ2-7; V: TRBV7-2; size: -; D: -; CDR3: CASSGAHYEQYF; DNA: TGTGCCAGCAGCGGAGCTCACTACGAGCAGTACTTC
J: TRBJ1-6; V: TRBV7-9; size: -; D: -; CDR3: CASSVDGNSPLHF; DNA: TGTGCCAGCAGTGTAGACGGGAATTCACCCCTCCACTTT
J: TRBJ2-5; V: TRBV27; size: -; D: -; CDR3: CASSLGGTGQETQYF; DNA: TGTGCCAGCAGTTTGGGCGGAACGGGGCAAGAGACCCAGTACTTC
J: TRBJ2-1; V: TRBV4-2; size: -; D: -; CDR3: CASSEDSPRGYNEQFF; DNA: TGTGCCAGCAGCGAAGACTCCCCGAGGGGCTACAATGAGCAGTTCTTC
J: TRBJ1-5; V: TRBV7-2; size: few; D: TRBD1; CDR3: CASSLDRGNQPQHF; DNA: TGTGCCAGCAGCCTGGACAGGGGCAATCAGCCCCAGCATTTT
J: TRBJ2-1; V: TRBV10-3; size: -; D: -; CDR3: CAISESAQGGDYNEQFF; DNA: TGTGCCATCAGTGAGTCGGCCCAGGGGGGCGACTACAATGAGCAGTTCTTC
J: TRBJ2-7; V: TRBV6-6; size: -; D: -; CDR3: CASEGGVYEQYF; DNA: TGTGCCAGCGAGGGGGGTGTCTACGAGCAGTACTTC
J: TRBJ1-1; V: TRBV23-1; size: once; D: -; CDR3: CASFPVEGHTEAFF; DNA: TGCGCCAGCTTCCCGGTAGAGGGGCACACTGAAGCTTTCTTT
J: TRBJ2-3; V: TRBV2; size: -; D: -; CDR3: CASRLTASTDTQYF; DNA: TGTGCCAGCAGGCTGACAGCTAGCACAGATACGCAGTATTTT
J: TRBJ1-4; V: TRBV7-2; size: -; D: TRBD1; CDR3: CASSLTGGGEKLFF; DNA: TGTGCCAGCAGCTTAACAGGGGGCGGGGAAAAACTGTTTTTT
J: TRBJ1-1; V: TRBV15; size: once; D: -; CDR3: CATSRDQSLSYTEAFF; DNA: TGTGCCACCAGCAGAGATCAGAGTCTCTCCTACACTGAAGCTTTCTTT
J: TRBJ1-6; V: TRBV6-5; size: -; D: -; CDR3: CASRTGSNSPLHF; DNA: TGTGCCAGCAGAACAGGGTCTAATTCACCCCTCCACTTT
J: TRBJ1-1; V: TRBV7-2; size: -; D: -; CDR3: CASSLALTNTEAFF; DNA: TGTGCCAGCAGCTTAGCGCTCACCAACACTGAAGCTTTCTTT
J: TRBJ2-1; V: TRBV6-5; size: -; D: -; CDR3: CASSTYNEQFF; DNA: TGTGCCAGCAGTACATACAATGAGCAGTTCTTC
J: TRBJ2-3; V: TRBV7-9; size: -; D: -; CDR3: CASSLVGVRTDTQYF; DNA: TGTGCCAGCAGCTTAGTCGGGGTACGCACAGATACGCAGTATTTT
J: TRBJ1-2; V: TRBV6-5; size: -; D: -; CDR3: CASTPRVNYGYTF; DNA: TGTGCCAGCACCCCCAGGGTTAACTATGGCTACACCTTC
J: TRBJ1-1; V: TRBV18; size: -; D: -; CDR3: CASSPDDGTEAFF; DNA: TGTGCCAGCTCACCGGATGACGGCACTGAAGCTTTCTTT